The present entry profiles one T cell receptor (beta chain) with its context. Per the authors' pipeline: Amplification from reference gene primers served as the basis for estimated nucleated cell counts. Generated by immunoSEQ multiplex PCR, the TCRdb table keeps only in-frame clones and is missing some. From that table come the V and J calls and clone size; the DNA was used to work out D and trimming. The sample lists about 68,000 clones; 85% were seen once. The source of the sample is a study of blood T cell repertoires in COVID-19. In the study overall: The United States, Italy and Spain provided the acute and convalescent COVID-19 samples. PBMCs, B-cell-depleted T cells, or T cells were the source of the cDNA or gDNA that made up the material.

Germline V gene data show CDR1 as SNHLY and CDR2 as FYNNEI. The CDR3 is 11 amino acids. With V trimmed by 6 bases and J by 7 bases, 1 base remained unmatched. Sequenced sample: peripheral blood. The rearrangement links TRBV2 to TRBJ1-1; 8 nucleotides line up with TRBD1. This TCR came from a man aged 50 to 59 with acute or convalescent COVID-19. This CDR3 reads CASRDRVEAFF. The CDR3 DNA sequence: TGTGCCAGCAGGGACAGGGTTGAAGCTTTCTTT.